A single T cell receptor beta chain is shown here with its context. Which antigen it targets is not known. Within one base of it there is no much larger clone, and no base qualities were kept. The donors were healthy, HIV-negative adults who had no recently reported acute infections or vaccinations. Every donor was a Caucasian adult residing in Nashville, Tennessee, USA. CD4+ T cells were enriched by magnetic negative selection; naive cells were then positively selected on CD45RA, and the negative fraction formed the memory subset. Blood was collected by leukapheresis, and PBMCs were isolated by Ficoll-Histopaque density gradient centrifugation and then cryopreserved in liquid nitrogen vapor phase. Purity and quantity of every magnetically sorted T cell population were checked by analytical flow cytometry. Genomic DNA was isolated from every sorted fraction and measured by UV absorbance on a Nanodrop 2000c.

Using the deep immunoSEQ assay, multiplex PCR amplified TCR CDR3 regions from genomic DNA. For each cell subset, the extracted genomic DNA was distributed evenly across all wells of several immunoSEQ 96-well plates, and each plate served as one replicate. For sorted subsets, each replicate PCR was loaded with roughly 190 ng genomic DNA, equivalent to approximately 27,000 T cell genomes. Purified libraries were measured with a Qubit 3.0 fluorometer, size-checked on a Bioanalyzer 2100, and measured again with the KAPA Library Quantification kit. Every immunoSEQ 96-well plate was sequenced on a separate single-read 150-cycle Illumina NextSeq 550 flow cell. Per the source publication's procedure: Because the immunoSEQ output held only junctional sequences and lacked quality scores, the filtering could not match the filtering applied to full-length reads. To assign V/J genes and CDR3, sequences were annotated against IMGT germline references using PyIR, a Python wrapper for IgBLAST v1.9. Reads were filtered out if the reads had weak V/J assignments (E-value above 1e-6), no CDR3, stop codons, out-of-frame junctions, or ambiguous translated residues. V3J clonotypes were defined by identical inferred V gene, J gene, and CDR3 amino acid sequence. The percentage overlap between two repertoires was calculated by dividing the number of shared unique clonotypes by the size of the smaller repertoire. RTK rarefaction, the Chao1 estimator, and Recon v2.1 estimates of unobserved clonotypes were used to assess repertoire richness. OLGA was used to compute generation probabilities for all TCRbeta clonotypes that the gDNA method yielded from a few donors. TCRdb obtained this table from immuneACCESS and retained in-frame rearrangements with V and J assigned. These tables miss some clones; where compared with another copy, unresolved V genes account for less than half of the shortfall, and the remainder is unexplained. V and J calls plus clone size are reproduced from that table; the DNA served to infer D and trimming. The sample table lists approximately 2.5 million clones, 80% to 95% of them with a count of one. The ten most abundant clones make up about 0.38% of the sample.

The data were obtained in a study of shared clonotypes between healthy human individuals (dated by TCRdb to 2019 to 2021). In the study overall: The cohort included three men and a couple of women between 18 and 49 years of age. To increase sequencing depth and limit assay-specific biases, TCR repertoire library preparation and sequencing were carried out by different laboratories using diverse techniques. The study deeply sequenced blood TCR repertoires of 5 or 6 healthy adults to estimate repertoire size and the extent of clonotype sharing between individuals. Leukapheresis yielded between about 0.9 and 10 billion PBMCs per donor. For each donor, three plates each were used for CD4 naive and CD4 memory, two plates were used for CD8 naive, and one plate was used for CD8 memory. Study-wide findings and limitations: Higher generation probabilities were observed for clonotypes shared by all four sorted-subset donors than for non-shared clonotypes. Naive subsets generally had larger estimated clonotype richness than memory subsets. Based on pairwise subsampling, the degree of clonotype sharing among donors was expected to be affected by sequencing depth. The genetic and exposure-history diversity represented was limited by the small number of donors. Sampling was limited to blood, and TCR repertoires in tissue likely differ from TCR repertoires in blood. Rarefaction of sorted-subset datasets indicated incomplete sequencing despite the large sequencing depth. Across several donors, around 5% of naive CD4, more than 3% of naive CD8, roughly 2.2% of memory CD4, and 0.3% to 0.45% of memory CD8 clonotypes were shared.

For CDR1 and CDR2, the germline V gene lists SGHAT and FQNNGV. The V end gives up 4 bases and the J end 2 bases, leaving 4 bases in the junction not matched to a gene. The CDR3 covers 15 residues, taking in both the cysteine and the phenylalanine. Left in the record is the CDR3 DNA by itself, 45 bases read in frame from the first base. Sequencing was carried out using naive CD4+ T cells from PBMCs. In light of the paper, this sample's cell subset or site label describes: CD45RA+ positively selected. The rearrangement combines TRBV11-2 with TRBJ2-1; 8 central bases correspond to TRBD2. The receptor was isolated from a man aged 18 to 29 in good health. Some clones in this sample may be carry-over from other donors' samples. The CDR3 in this case is CASSSISGTYNEQFF. The nucleotides read TGTGCCAGCAGCTCCATTAGCGGGACCTACAATGAGCAGTTCTTC.